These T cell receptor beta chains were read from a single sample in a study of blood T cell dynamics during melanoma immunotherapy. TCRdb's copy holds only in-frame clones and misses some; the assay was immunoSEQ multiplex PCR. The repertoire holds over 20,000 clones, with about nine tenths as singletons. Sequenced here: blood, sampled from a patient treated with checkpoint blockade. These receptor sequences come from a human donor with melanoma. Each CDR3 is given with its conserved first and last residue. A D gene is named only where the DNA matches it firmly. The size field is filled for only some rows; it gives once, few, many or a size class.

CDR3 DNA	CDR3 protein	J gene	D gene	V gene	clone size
TGTGCCTGGAGTCCATGGAGTGGTTACACTGAAGCTTTCTTT	CAWSPWSGYTEAFF	TRBJ1-1	.	TRBV30	.
TGTGCCAGTAGTCCCTTATGGACAGGGGCTAATGAAAAACTGTTTTTT	CASSPLWTGANEKLFF	TRBJ1-4	TRBD1	TRBV19	.
TGTGCCAGCAGTTTCCTACGGAGACAAGACACAGATACGCAGTATTTT	CASSFLRRQDTDTQYF	TRBJ2-3	.	TRBV27	.
TGCAGCGTTTCGACAGGGGCGGGCTATGGCTACACCTTC	CSVSTGAGYGYTF	TRBJ1-2	TRBD1	TRBV29-1	.
TGTGCCAGCTCACCAACAGGGATTATCTCTGGAAACACCATATATTTT	CASSPTGIISGNTIYF	TRBJ1-3	.	TRBV18	.
TGTGCCAGCAGCAGAGATTCACGGAGCCTCCTTGTGGGCTACACCTTC	CASSRDSRSLLVGYTF	TRBJ1-2	.	TRBV11-2	.
TGCGCCAGCAGCTTGGCTTTAAATGAGCAGTTCTTC	CASSLALNEQFF	TRBJ2-1	.	TRBV5-1	.
TGTGCCAGCACCCCGCGGGGACTACTTTCCTACGAGCAGTACTTC	CASTPRGLLSYEQYF	TRBJ2-7	TRBD2	TRBV28	.
TGTGCCAGCAGTTTAGGGACAGGGGAAGGAGGCTACACCTTC	CASSLGTGEGGYTF	TRBJ1-2	TRBD1	TRBV28	.
TGCAGCGCCAACCACCAGACAAGGCCCTACGAGCAGTACTTC	CSANHQTRPYEQYF	TRBJ2-7	.	TRBV29-1	once
TGTGCCAGCAGCTTGTGGATTGAGGGGTACGAGCAGTACTTC	CASSLWIEGYEQYF	TRBJ2-7	.	TRBV5-5	.
TGTGCCAGCAGCTTTAGCGGGAGCTTATACTACGAGCAGTACTTC	CASSFSGSLYYEQYF	TRBJ2-7	TRBD2	TRBV7-9	.
TGCGCCAGCAGCCCTGTACCCTCCGGGACTAGCGGGAATCTTGGGGACAATGAGCAGTTCTTC	CASSPVPSGTSGNLGDNEQFF	TRBJ2-1	TRBD2	TRBV4-1	.
TGCGCCAGCAGCTTGGTTTTCTTTGAGAGCCTGGACAATGAGCAGTTCTTC	CASSLVFFESLDNEQFF	TRBJ2-1	.	TRBV5-1	.
TGTGCCAGCAGCTTTGGTGGCAGCTCCTACGAGCAGTACTTC	CASSFGGSSYEQYF	TRBJ2-7	.	TRBV7-2	.
TGTGCCAGCAGTATAGGGCAGAACACTGAAGCTTTCTTT	CASSIGQNTEAFF	TRBJ1-1	.	TRBV6-4	.
TGTGCCAGCAGCTTACTAAAGGGGGTGTCCTACAATGAGCAGTTCTTC	CASSLLKGVSYNEQFF	TRBJ2-1	.	TRBV11-2	.